Given below is one T cell receptor (beta chain) in context. This sample was taken from a study of blood T cell repertoires in COVID-19. Study summary: COVID-19 samples collected from the United States, Italy and Spain covered acute and convalescent phases. Sources were T cells, B-cell-depleted T cells, or PBMCs; the material itself was cDNA or gDNA.

This CDR3 is 19 amino acids long. Per germline, CDR1 SGHNT and CDR2 YYREEE (reference sequence). The V gene end was trimmed by 3 bases and the J gene end by 0 bases; junction bases not matched to a gene: 16. As processed by the authors: The assay estimated nucleated cells by amplifying reference gene primers. Assay used: immunoSEQ multiplex PCR; TCRdb lists only in-frame clones, some missing. That table furnishes V, J and clone size, whereas the DNA furnished D and trimming. This repertoire shows 150,000 to 200,000 clones, approximately 83% found once; its top ten account for 2.5% to 3.5%. The J gene is TRBJ2-3, the V gene TRBV5-4; 7 positions agree with TRBD2. This receptor was obtained from a man in his 60s with acute or convalescent COVID-19. The sample comprised peripheral blood. The CDR3 bases are TGTGCCAGCAGCTCTCTAGCTTCAGCGGGATCAACTAGCACAGATACGCAGTATTTT. Residues: CASSSLASAGSTSTDTQYF.